This T cell receptor beta chain was sequenced in a study of blood T cell repertoires in COVID-19. Study summary: Some COVID-19 samples were acute and others convalescent; all came from the United States, Italy and Spain. PBMCs, B-cell-depleted T cells, or T cells provided the cDNA or gDNA that made up the material.

In the original analysis: Reference gene primers were amplified, and this amplification served to estimate nucleated cell counts. This table comes from immunoSEQ multiplex PCR, and its TCRdb copy is limited to in-frame clones, with some not included. From that table come the V and J calls and clone size; the DNA was used to work out D and trimming. Here the sample spans around 180,000 clones, about three quarters being singletons. The sample holds one count of this clone. Germline CDR1 reads PRHDT; CDR2 reads FYEKMQ (reference sequence). The V and J ends lost 5 bases and 10 bases respectively, with 9 bases between them. The CDR3 runs 11 residues.

The V gene is TRBV13, the J gene TRBJ2-1; perhaps TRBD1 as D (5 bases). The TCR originated in a woman aged 80 or older with COVID-19, enrolled during active disease. What was sequenced was peripheral blood. In DNA form, the CDR3 reads TGTGCCAGCAGCCTACAGGAGGAGCAGTTCTTC. It specifies CASSLQEEQFF.